Shown below are 20 T cell receptor beta chains from a single sample sequenced in a study of a mutant IDH1 vaccine in newly diagnosed glioma (TCRdb year 2021). The library came from the immunoSEQ multiplex PCR assay. As stored in TCRdb, this immuneACCESS dataset retains in-frame rearrangements with V and J assigned. A fraction of the clones does not appear; measured against another copy, unresolved V genes explain less than half of the discrepancy, and the remainder lacks a known reason. For this sample there are 56,000 or so clones; over 60% appear just once. The ten largest clonotypes hold less than 5.5% of the sample. These receptors are not linked to any known antigen. Taken with the paper, the label for time point translates to: week 47, end of study. Each vaccine dose was 300 ug of a 20-mer mutant IDH1 peptide in Montanide, given subcutaneously with topical imiquimod. The sequencing here drew on PBMCs, taken from a glioma patient whose treatment included an IDH1 peptide vaccine. The receptors were gathered from a middle-aged woman with glioma. Some clones in this sample may be carry-over from other donors' samples.

V gene TRBV6-1 combines with J gene TRBJ1-4; tentatively, D is TRBD1 (6 bases). V gave up 8 bases and J gave up 7 bases, with 20 bases separating them. The CDR3 sequence is 15 residues long. Germline lookup yields CDR1 MNHNS and CDR2 SASEGT. The chain's CDR3 is CASAKSPWGAEKLFF. CDR3 nucleotide sequence: TGTGCCAGCGCAAAATCCCCATGGGGGGCTGAAAAACTGTTTTTT.

This clone has just one count. V is TRBV13 and J is TRBJ1-1, with 7 bases fitting TRBD1. The germline V gene has CDR1 PRHDT and CDR2 FYEKMQ (reference sequence). This CDR3 is 14 amino acids long. The V segment lost 0 bases and the J segment 4 bases; nucleotides outside the gene matches: 2. Here the CDR3 reads CASSLGAGGTEAFF. The CDR3 nucleotides read TGTGCCAGCAGCTTAGGGGCAGGGGGCACTGAAGCTTTCTTT.

This chain connects TRBV5-1 to TRBJ2-1; D uncertain. V was shortened by 5 bases and J by 6 bases, with 12 bases between the two germline ends. This CDR3 comprises 13 residues. Germline V gives CDR1 SGHRS, CDR2 YFSETQ. CDR3 DNA sequence: TGCGCCAGCAGTGAAGGCAGCTTCAATGAGCAGTTCTTC. It encodes CASSEGSFNEQFF.

J is TRBJ2-7 and V is TRBV2; D uncertain. The CDR3 runs 12 residues. Trimming stripped 4 bases from V and 2 bases from J, with 6 bases between. Per the germline V gene, CDR1 is SNHLY and CDR2 is FYNNEI. The CDR3 protein is CASSAGTYEQYF. In nucleotides, the CDR3 is TGTGCCAGCAGTGCAGGCACCTACGAGCAGTACTTC.

This sequence joins TRBV15 and TRBJ1-6; D is uncertain. The V and J ends lost 0 bases and 8 bases respectively, with 5 bases between them. This CDR3 is built from 13 residues. CDR1 is LNHNV and CDR2 is YYDKDF in the germline V gene (reference sequence). CDR3 nucleotides: TGTGCCACCAGCAGAGAAAGGCATTCACCCCTCCACTTT. It yields the protein CATSRERHSPLHF.

The chain combines TRBV29-1 with TRBJ1-2; 9 positions match TRBD1. The J segment lost 8 bases and the V segment lost 7 bases, leaving 5 bases of the junction unmatched. The V gene's germline CDR1 is SQVTM and CDR2 ANQGSEA. The CDR3 length is 11 residues. The CDR3 DNA sequence: TGCAGCGCTTGGGACAGGGAAGGCTACACCTTC. Residues: CSAWDREGYTF. Filled out from reference TRBV29-1 and TRBJ1-2, the complete variable domain reads SAVISQKPSRDICQRGTSLTIQCQVDSQVTMMFWYRQQPGQSLTLIATANQGSEATYESGFVIDKFPISRPNLTFSTLTVSNMSPEDSSIYLCSAWDREGYTFGSGTRLTVV.

The chain carries TRBV7-8 and TRBJ1-5; D gene unclear. The CDR3 loop spans 14 amino acids. Germline loops: CDR1 SGHVS, CDR2 FQNEAQ. Between the trimmed V and J ends, which lost 1 base and 3 bases, there was a span of 7 bases. The CDR3 DNA reads TGTGCCAGCAGCTTAGAGGCGGACAATCAGCCCCAGCATTTT. This sequence encodes CASSLEADNQPQHF.

In regard to this clone: This may come from a read error, since a much larger clone is one base off. This chain connects TRBV10-1 to TRBJ1-1; D remains unclear. Germline V lookup: CDR1 WNHNN, CDR2 SYGVQD (reference sequence). CDR3 size: 14 residues. The V and J ends lost 0 bases and 1 base respectively, with 6 bases between them. Written as DNA, the CDR3 is TGCGCCAGCAGTGAGTCTAAATCGAACACTGAAGCTTTCTTT. Its protein product is CASSESKSNTEAFF.

The chain's CDR3 is CASSLEDSTDTQYF. The CDR3 DNA sequence: TGCGCCAGCAGCTTGGAGGACTCCACAGATACGCAGTATTTT. The chain links TRBV5-1 to TRBJ2-3; D might be TRBD2 (5 bases). This CDR3 is 14 amino acids long. The V end lost 0 bases, the J end lost 2 bases, and 7 bases lay between the germline ends. The germline V gene encodes CDR1 SGHRS and CDR2 YFSETQ. Full variable domain (outside the CDR3, taken from reference TRBV5-1 and TRBJ2-3): KAGVTQTPRYLIKTRGQQVTLSCSPISGHRSVSWYQQTPGQGLQFLFEYFSETQRNKGNFPGRFSGRQFSNSRSEMNVSTLELGDSALYLCASSLEDSTDTQYFGPGTRLTVL.

J is TRBJ1-2 and V is TRBV2, with D possibly being TRBD1 (6 bases). The CDR3 extends over 14 amino acids. Between the trimmed V and J ends, which lost 2 bases and 8 bases, there was a span of 15 bases. In germline, CDR1 is SNHLY, CDR2 FYNNEI. As DNA, the CDR3 is TGTGCCAGCAGTGAAATTCAGGCAGGGGTCGGCTACACCTTC. Amino acid sequence: CASSEIQAGVGYTF.

V gene TRBV29-1 combines with J gene TRBJ2-3, with TRBD1 matching 8 bases. The V segment lost 5 bases and the J segment 6 bases; nucleotides outside the gene matches: 7. The germline V gene has CDR1 SQVTM and CDR2 ANQGSEA. This CDR3 contains 13 residues. CDR3 in amino acids: CSVTQGAVDTQYF. The CDR3 nucleotides read TGCAGCGTTACTCAGGGGGCGGTTGATACGCAGTATTTT.

V gene TRBV21-1 combines with J gene TRBJ2-2. TRBV21-1 is reported as a pseudogene. CDR3 size: 18 residues. The DNA of the CDR3 is TGTGCCAGCAGTCGTAGTGATCCCCGGGACCCGGGGAGAGGGGAGCTGTTTTTT. Its protein is CASSRSDPRDPGRGELFF.

The chain employs TRBV6-5 and TRBJ2-2; D gene uncertain. Germline V gene lookup returns CDR1 MNHEY and CDR2 SVGAGI. Trimming pared 7 bases from V and 3 bases from J, leaving 9 bases between. This CDR3 is built from 13 residues. As DNA, the CDR3 is TGTGCCAGCAAAGGCCAGTACACCGGGGAGCTGTTTTTT. It specifies CASKGQYTGELFF.

V is TRBV5-1 and J is TRBJ1-2; no definite D call. V lost 8 bases, J lost 2 bases, and 13 bases lay in between. This CDR3 is built from 13 residues. The germline CDR1 and CDR2 sequences are SGHRS and YFSETQ. Here the CDR3 reads CARGSPRNYGYTF. CDR3 in DNA: TGCGCCAGGGGGAGTCCTCGCAACTATGGCTACACCTTC.

The chain recombines TRBV2 with TRBJ1-1; unclear D gene. In germline, CDR1 is SNHLY, CDR2 FYNNEI. This CDR3 spans 12 amino acids. Deletions cut 6 bases from V and 0 bases from J, with 5 bases between. This CDR3 reads CASSFVNTEAFF. The CDR3 bases are TGTGCCAGCAGCTTCGTGAACACTGAAGCTTTCTTT.

The rearrangement links TRBV7-2 to TRBJ1-2, with D unresolved. Germline assignment: CDR1 SGHTA and CDR2 FQGNSA. The CDR3 spans 16 residues. Between the trimmed V and J ends, which lost 4 bases and 6 bases, there was a span of 21 bases. DNA for the CDR3: TGTGCCAGCAGCTCCCTCGGTCGGGGAAGCGAGGATGGCTACACCTTC. This sequence encodes CASSSLGRGSEDGYTF.

The chain uses TRBV6-1 and TRBJ1-5; D not resolved. The ends were cut back, 6 bases at V and 3 bases at J, with 9 bases in the middle. The germline CDR1 and CDR2 sequences are MNHNS and SASEGT. The CDR3 contains 13 residues. CDR3 bases: TGTGCCAGCAGATACGGGCCCAATCAGCCCCAGCATTTT. It encodes CASRYGPNQPQHF.

DNA of the CDR3: TGTGCCAGCAGCCCCTGGAGCAGTAGCACAGATACGCAGTATTTT. Amino acids: CASSPWSSSTDTQYF. The chain joins TRBV9 to TRBJ2-3; D gene unclear. The V end lost 4 bases, the J end lost 0 bases, and 12 bases lay between the germline ends. This CDR3 spans 15 amino acids. Germline V gene data show CDR1 as SGDLS and CDR2 as YYNGEE.

The chain carries TRBV7-2 and TRBJ2-6; weak D call: TRBD1 (6 bases). The CDR3 runs to 17 residues. Trimming stripped 1 base from V and 0 bases from J, with 10 bases between. CDR1 and CDR2 from the germline V gene are SGHTA and FQGNSA. CDR3: CASSLVGAHSGANVLTF. The DNA of the CDR3 is TGTGCCAGCAGCTTAGTGGGGGCCCACTCTGGGGCCAACGTCCTGACTTTC.

The chain employs TRBV14 and TRBJ1-2; the D is unclear. Looked up from germline, CDR1 is SGHDN and CDR2 is FVKESK. The CDR3 runs 12 residues. V lost 3 bases to trimming and J lost 8 bases, with 10 bases between them. In nucleotides, the CDR3 is TGTGCCAGCAGCCATACCGTCGGCGGCTACACCTTC. This gives the protein CASSHTVGGYTF.